This TCR beta chain was identified in a study of blood T cell repertoires in COVID-19. Study in general: From the United States, Italy and Spain came samples of acute and convalescent COVID-19. T cells, B-cell-depleted T cells, or PBMCs provided the cDNA or gDNA that served as material.

In the authors' workflow: Researchers report that nucleated cell counts were estimated from reference gene primer amplification. Sequencing used immunoSEQ multiplex PCR; TCRdb keeps in-frame clones, though not all of them. The V and J calls and clone size are taken from that table; D and trimming were inferred from the DNA. The sample yields approximately 270,000 clones, roughly 89% seen once. From germline, CDR1 is LNHNV and CDR2 YYDKDF (reference sequence). The CDR3 is made up of 13 amino acids. Trimming removed 5 bases from V and 8 bases from J, with 15 bases in between. This clone has only one observation.

The sample consisted of peripheral blood. The V call is TRBV15, the J call TRBJ1-1; the D is unclear. The TCR was taken from a man aged 25 to 45 with acute or convalescent COVID-19. CDR3 region: CATSSREAREAFF. The CDR3 region has the DNA TGTGCCACCAGCTCTCGGGAAGCAAGAGAAGCTTTCTTT.